This T cell receptor beta chain emerged from a study of CD8 T cells in ankylosing spondylitis. Study-wide findings and caveats: The clones that were linked to disease were reported to be significantly enriched in matched synovial fluid samples from ankylosing spondylitis patients. Disease-linked clones, CD8+, were relatively rare in peripheral blood. In ankylosing spondylitis blood, a motif of about eight highly homologous TCR beta variants appeared characteristic.

A quantitative 5'-RACE method, one with molecular barcodes, was used to make TCR beta libraries. One entry per CDR3 protein results from TCRdb running MiXCR on the 5' RACE reads. The repertoire holds about 510,000 distinct CDR3 sequences, with roughly 5.3% as singletons. A remark on this clonotype: Its matching antigen is unknown.

This CDR3 region has 14 residues. Germline values: CDR1 MNHGY, CDR2 SAAAGT. V was clipped by 6 bases and J by 1 base; unmatched bases: 4. The sample taken for sequencing was blood, either unsorted or a sorted T cell fraction (not recorded which). This receptor was obtained from a male donor with ankylosing spondylitis. The V call is TRBV6-8, the J call TRBJ1-2, with 8 bases fitting TRBD1. The CDR3 loop reads CASRGTGLNYGYTF. The CDR3 DNA is TGTGCCAGCAGAGGGACAGGACTTAACTATGGCTACACCTTC.